This T cell receptor beta chain was captured by sequencing in a study of cytomegalovirus exposure and HLA in healthy donors. The PCR employed 60 Vbeta primers together with 13 Jbeta primers. Sequenced by immunoSEQ multiplex PCR; TCRdb stores in-frame clones only, minus some. The repertoire has some 150,000 clones, approximately 80% of them found once; the top ten carry about 4.7%. Points from the study as a whole: It was in a later analysis that TCR association rates were seen to vary by HLA locus, highest for DRB1 and lowest for HLA-C.

This clone was seen only a few times. What it recognizes is unknown. The sequenced material came from PBMCs. The sequence came from a man aged 25 to 40 in good health and CMV-seronegative.

The CDR3 reads CASSRTSGGNTGELFF. For the CDR3, the DNA is TGCGCCAGCAGCCGAACTAGCGGGGGGAACACCGGGGAGCTGTTTTTT. The chain carries TRBV4-3 and TRBJ2-2; 11 bases map to TRBD2. This CDR3 comprises 16 residues. V was pared by 4 bases and J by 1 base, with 2 bases of the junction left unmatched. Germline lookup yields CDR1 LGHNA and CDR2 YSLEER.